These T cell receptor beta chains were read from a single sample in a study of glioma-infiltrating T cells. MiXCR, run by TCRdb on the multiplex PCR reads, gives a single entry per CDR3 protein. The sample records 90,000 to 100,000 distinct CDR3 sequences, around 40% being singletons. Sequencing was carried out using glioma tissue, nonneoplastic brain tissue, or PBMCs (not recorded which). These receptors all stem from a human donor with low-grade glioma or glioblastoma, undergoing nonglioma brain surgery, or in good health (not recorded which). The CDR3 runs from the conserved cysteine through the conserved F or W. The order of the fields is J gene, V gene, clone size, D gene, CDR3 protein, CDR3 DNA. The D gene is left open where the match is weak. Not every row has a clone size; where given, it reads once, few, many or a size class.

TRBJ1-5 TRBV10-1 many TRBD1 CASSVTGDQPQHF TGCGCCAGCAGTGTGACAGGGGATCAGCCCCAGCATTTT
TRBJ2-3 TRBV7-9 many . CASNLAGVGTDTQYF TGTGCCAGCAACCTGGCAGGGGTTGGCACAGATACGCAGTATTTT
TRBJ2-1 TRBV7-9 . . CASSLFWDNNEQIF TGTGCCAGCAGCTTATTCTGGGACAACAATGAGCAGATCTTC
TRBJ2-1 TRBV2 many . CASSEIRQKVNEQFF TGTGCCAGCAGTGAAATACGACAGAAAGTAAATGAGCAGTTCTTC
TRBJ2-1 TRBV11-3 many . CASSLLRYNEQFF TGTGCCAGCAGCTTATTGCGGTACAATGAGCAGTTCTTC
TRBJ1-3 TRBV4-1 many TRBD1 CASSQEGQGARGNTIYF TGCGCCAGCAGCCAAGAGGGACAGGGGGCGCGGGGAAACACCATATATTTT
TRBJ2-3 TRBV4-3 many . CASSPGRAATTDTQYF TGCGCCAGCAGCCCCGGTCGGGCCGCAACAACAGATACGCAGTATTTT
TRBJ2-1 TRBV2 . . CASHLEGDEQFF TGTGCCAGCCATCTAGAGGGCGATGAGCAGTTCTTC
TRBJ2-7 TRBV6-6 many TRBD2 CASSYPAGSDEQYF TGTGCCAGCAGTTACCCAGCGGGGAGTGACGAGCAGTACTTC
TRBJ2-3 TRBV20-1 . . CSAREARRSRTDTKYF TGCAGTGCTAGAGAGGCCAGGCGTTCTAGAACAGATACGAAGTATTTT
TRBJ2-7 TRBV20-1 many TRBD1 CSASSVRDRAWEQYF TGCAGTGCTAGTTCGGTTCGGGACAGGGCGTGGGAGCAGTACTTC
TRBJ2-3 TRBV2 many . CASSEAWDRAPITDTQYF TGTGCCAGCAGTGAAGCTTGGGATCGGGCTCCTATTACAGATACGCAGTATTTT
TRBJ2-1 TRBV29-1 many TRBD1 CSARTGPSEQFF TGCAGCGCCCGGACAGGCCCCAGTGAGCAGTTCTTC
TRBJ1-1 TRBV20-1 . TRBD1 CSSRRAGGAAQEAFF TGCAGTTCTAGAAGGGCAGGGGGCGCGGCACAGGAGGCTTTCTTT
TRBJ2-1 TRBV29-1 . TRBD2 CSVPGGASGSNEQFF TGCAGCGTTCCCGGGGGGGCTAGCGGGTCCAATGAGCAGTTCTTC
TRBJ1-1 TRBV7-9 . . CASSIFLKGALF TGTGCCAGCAGCATTTTCCTAAAGGGAGCTCTCTTT
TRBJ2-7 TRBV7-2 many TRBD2 CASSPQTAGGLYEQYF TGTGCCAGCAGCCCCCAAACGGCGGGAGGGCTCTACGAGCAGTACTTC
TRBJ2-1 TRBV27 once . CSRSFFGFPSNAQFF TGTTCCCGCAGTTTCTTTGGGTTCCCCTCCAATGCGCAGTTCTTC
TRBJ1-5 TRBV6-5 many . CASSYVRGPNQPQHF TGTGCCAGCAGTTACGTGAGGGGACCCAATCAGCCCCAGCATTTT
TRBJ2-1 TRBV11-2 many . CASSLGGSKYNEQFF TGTGCCAGCAGCTTAGGGGGGTCTAAATACAATGAGCAGTTCTTC
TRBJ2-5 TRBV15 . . CATSRDTVTLQGTQYF TGTGCCACCAGCAGAGATACGGTGACACTCCAAGGGACCCAGTACTTC
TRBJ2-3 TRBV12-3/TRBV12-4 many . CASSFGQLMSTDTQYF TGTGCCAGCAGTTTTGGCCAGCTAATGAGCACAGATACGCAGTATTTT
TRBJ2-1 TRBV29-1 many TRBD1 CSVEPVRGHNEQFF TGCAGCGTTGAACCCGTCAGGGGGCACAATGAGCAGTTCTTC
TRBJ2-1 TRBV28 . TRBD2 CASSSTSGSCNEQFF TGTGCCAGCAGTTCGACTAGCGGGAGCTGCAATGAGCAGTTCTTC
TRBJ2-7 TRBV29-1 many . CSIRSQGYEQYF TGCAGCATCCGCAGCCAAGGCTACGAGCAGTACTTC
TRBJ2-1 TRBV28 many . CASGAYNEQFF TGTGCCAGCGGGGCTTACAATGAGCAGTTCTTC
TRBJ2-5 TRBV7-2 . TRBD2 CASSYHLSGRAMDETKYF TGTGCCAGCAGCTACCACCTAAGCGGGAGGGCCATGGACGAGACCAAGTACTTC
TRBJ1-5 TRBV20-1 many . CSASLEGGENQPQHF TGCAGTGCTAGCTTGGAAGGGGGGGAGAATCAGCCCCAGCATTTT
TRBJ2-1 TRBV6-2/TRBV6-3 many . CASSGVSSYNEQFF TGTGCCAGCAGTGGTGTGAGCTCCTACAATGAGCAGTTCTTC
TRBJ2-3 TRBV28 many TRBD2 CASSFGLATGTDTQYF TGTGCCAGCAGTTTTGGACTAGCGACAGGCACAGATACGCAGTATTTT
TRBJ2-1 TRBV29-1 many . CSVTLQGYNEQFF TGCAGCGTTACTCTACAGGGCTACAATGAGCAGTTCTTC
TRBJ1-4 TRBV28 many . CASSSRNYEKLFF TGTGCCAGCAGTTCCCGGAACTATGAAAAACTGTTTTTT
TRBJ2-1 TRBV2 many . CASSDKREQFF TGTGCCAGCAGTGATAAGCGGGAGCAGTTCTTC
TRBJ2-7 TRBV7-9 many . CASSLKGTSYEQYF TGTGCCAGCAGCTTAAAGGGGACCTCCTACGAGCAGTACTTC
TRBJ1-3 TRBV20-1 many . CSASHRVDGNTIYF TGCAGTGCTTCCCACAGGGTCGATGGAAACACCATATATTTT
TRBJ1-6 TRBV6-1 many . CASGIGQNNSPLHF TGTGCCAGCGGGATAGGACAGAATAATTCACCCCTCCACTTT
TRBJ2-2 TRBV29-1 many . CSVAEAGAGELFF TGCAGCGTCGCAGAGGCGGGTGCTGGGGAGCTGTTTTTT